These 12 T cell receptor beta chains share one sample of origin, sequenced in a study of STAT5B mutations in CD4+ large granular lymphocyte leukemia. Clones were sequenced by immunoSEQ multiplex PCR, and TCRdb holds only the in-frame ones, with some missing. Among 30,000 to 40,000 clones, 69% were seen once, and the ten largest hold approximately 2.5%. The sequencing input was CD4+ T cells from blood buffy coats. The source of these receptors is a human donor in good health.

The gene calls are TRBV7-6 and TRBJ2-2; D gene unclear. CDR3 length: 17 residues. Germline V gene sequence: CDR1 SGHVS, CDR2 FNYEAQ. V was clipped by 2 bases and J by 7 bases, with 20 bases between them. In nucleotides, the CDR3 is TGTGCCAGCAGCTTAACGAGCTTCAGTGGGCTTTACGGGGAGCTGTTTTTT. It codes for CASSLTSFSGLYGELFF.

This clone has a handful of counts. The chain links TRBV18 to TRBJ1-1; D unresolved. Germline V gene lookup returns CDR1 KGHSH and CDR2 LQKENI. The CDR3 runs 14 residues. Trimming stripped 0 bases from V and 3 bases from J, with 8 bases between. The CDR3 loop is CASSPPGWDTEAFF. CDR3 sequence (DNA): TGTGCCAGCTCACCACCGGGCTGGGACACTGAAGCTTTCTTT.

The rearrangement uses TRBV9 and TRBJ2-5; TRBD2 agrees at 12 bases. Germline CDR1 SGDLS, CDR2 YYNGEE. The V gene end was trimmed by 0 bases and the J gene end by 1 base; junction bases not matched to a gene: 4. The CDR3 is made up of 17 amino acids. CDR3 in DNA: TGTGCCAGCAGCGTAGCTTCTAGCGGGGGGGCCCAAGAGACCCAGTACTTC. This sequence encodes CASSVASSGGAQETQYF.

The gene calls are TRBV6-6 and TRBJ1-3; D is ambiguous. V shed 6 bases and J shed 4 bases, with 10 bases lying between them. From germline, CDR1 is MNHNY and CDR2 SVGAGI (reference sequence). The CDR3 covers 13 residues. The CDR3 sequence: CASSTPFGNTIYF. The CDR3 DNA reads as TGTGCCAGCAGCACCCCCTTCGGAAACACCATATATTTT.

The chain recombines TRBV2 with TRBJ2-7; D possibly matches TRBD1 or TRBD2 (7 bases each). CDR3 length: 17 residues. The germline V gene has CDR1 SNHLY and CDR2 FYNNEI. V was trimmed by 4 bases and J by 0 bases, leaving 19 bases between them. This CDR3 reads CASSVGGGGYSSYEQYF. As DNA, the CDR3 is TGTGCCAGCAGTGTTGGGGGAGGGGGCTACTCCTCCTACGAGCAGTACTTC.

For the CDR3, the DNA is TGCGCCAGCAGCCAAGGTGAACTAGCGGGGATACCCTACGAGCAGTACTTC. Amino acids: CASSQGELAGIPYEQYF. This rearrangement joins TRBV4-1 to TRBJ2-7, with 10 positions matching TRBD2. CDR3 size: 17 residues. Germline CDR1 is MGHRA and CDR2 is YSYEKL. J was trimmed by 2 bases and V by 1 base; bases with no gene match: 8.

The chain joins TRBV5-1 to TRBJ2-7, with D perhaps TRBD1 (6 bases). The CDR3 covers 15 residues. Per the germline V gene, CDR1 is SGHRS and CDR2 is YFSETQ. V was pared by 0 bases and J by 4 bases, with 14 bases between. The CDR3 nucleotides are TGCGCCAGCAGCTTGGCGAGGGCAGGGGTGTACGAGCAGTACTTC. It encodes CASSLARAGVYEQYF.

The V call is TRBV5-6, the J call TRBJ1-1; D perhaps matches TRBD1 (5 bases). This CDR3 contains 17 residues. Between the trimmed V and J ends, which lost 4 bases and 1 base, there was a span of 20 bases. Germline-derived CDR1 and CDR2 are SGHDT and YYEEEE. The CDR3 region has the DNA TGTGCCAGCAGCCTGTTTAAACAGATGAGGGGGAACACTGAAGCTTTCTTT. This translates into CASSLFKQMRGNTEAFF.

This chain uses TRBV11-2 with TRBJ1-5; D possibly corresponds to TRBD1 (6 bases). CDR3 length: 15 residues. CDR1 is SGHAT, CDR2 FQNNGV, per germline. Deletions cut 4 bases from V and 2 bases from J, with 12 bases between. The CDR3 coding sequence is TGTGCCAGCAGCTCGGGACACCAGGGCAATCAGCCCCAGCATTTT. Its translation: CASSSGHQGNQPQHF.

DNA for the CDR3: TGTGCCAGCAGTTCTCAAGAGACCCAGTACTTC. It yields the protein CASSSQETQYF. The chain employs TRBV6-6 and TRBJ2-5; no definite D call. The CDR3 has 11 amino acids. Germline assignment: CDR1 MNHNY and CDR2 SVGAGI (reference sequence). The germline V and J ends were trimmed by 4 bases and 2 bases, with 2 bases remaining between them.

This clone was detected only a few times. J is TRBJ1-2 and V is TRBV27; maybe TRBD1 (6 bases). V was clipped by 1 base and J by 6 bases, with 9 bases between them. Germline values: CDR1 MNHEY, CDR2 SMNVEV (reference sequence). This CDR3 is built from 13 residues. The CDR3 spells CASSLYQGNGYTF. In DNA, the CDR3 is TGTGCCAGCAGTTTATATCAGGGGAATGGCTACACCTTC.

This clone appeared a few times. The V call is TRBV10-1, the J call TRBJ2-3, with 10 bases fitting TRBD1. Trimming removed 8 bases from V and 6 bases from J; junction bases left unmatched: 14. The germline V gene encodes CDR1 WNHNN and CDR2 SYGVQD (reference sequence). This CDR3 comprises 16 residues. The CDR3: CASVGQGGRNSDTQYF. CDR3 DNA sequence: TGCGCCAGCGTAGGACAGGGGGGCCGTAATTCGGATACGCAGTATTTT.